The T cell receptor beta chain described here comes from a study of T cell repertoires in cytomegalovirus infection. J gave up 6 bases and V 5 bases, and 11 bases lay outside the gene matches. CDR1 is SGHAT and CDR2 is FQNNGV in the germline V gene. This CDR3 is 16 amino acids long. MiXCR, applied by TCRdb to the reads, yields one record per CDR3 protein. Of hundreds of thousands of distinct CDR3 sequences in the sample, around 32% were seen once. This TCR derives from a human donor in good health (CMV status not recorded). Some clones in this sample may be carry-over from other donors' samples. The sample taken for sequencing was PBMCs. The chain is built from TRBV11-2 and TRBJ2-5, with 11 nucleotides matching TRBD2. In DNA form, the CDR3 reads TGTGCCAGCAGCGCTCGCCTAGCGGGGGGCACGCAGACCCAGTACTTC. Protein sequence: CASSARLAGGTQTQYF.